This TCR beta chain was recorded in a study of shared clonotypes between healthy human individuals. This CDR3 comprises 14 residues. The germline CDR1 and CDR2 sequences are SNHLY and FYNNEI. V was pared by 8 bases and J by 6 bases, with 18 bases between. This clone was recorded only once. Profiling relied on immunoSEQ multiplex PCR, and the TCRdb table lists in-frame clones only, not all of them. The table has approximately 2.4 million clones, more than 90% seen once. Sequenced material: naive CD4+ T cells sorted from blood. Subset described: CD45RA+ positively selected. The V and J genes are TRBV2 and TRBJ2-3, with D possibly matching TRBD2 (6 bases). The clonotype was recovered from a man aged 18 to 35 in good health. CDR3 nucleotide sequence: TGTGCCAGCCCCCGGGACTTACCTCGGGATACGCAGTATTTT. Protein sequence: CASPRDLPRDTQYF. Using reference TRBV2 and TRBJ2-3 for the parts outside the CDR3, the full variable domain is EPEVTQTPSHQVTQMGQEVILRCVPISNHLYFYWYRQILGQKVEFLVSFYNNEISEKSEIFDDQFSVERPDGSNFTLKIRSTKLEDSAMYFCASPRDLPRDTQYFGPGTRLTVL.